This note documents a single TCR beta chain sequence. Its antigen is still unknown. No much larger clonotype is one base removed from it; base qualities were not supplied. The record originates from a study of blood T cell repertoires in COVID-19 (dated by TCRdb to 2018 to 2020). In terms of the full investigation: Collaborator samples came from the United States, Italy and Spain and covered acute and convalescent phases of COVID-19. Where available, HLA class I and class II types were taken from metadata supplied by the sample provider and were not determined by assay-based typing. The repertoires were made available in a free public database intended to serve as a resource for research on the immune response to SARS-CoV-2. The prospective study material was composed of cDNA or gDNA derived from T cells, B-cell-depleted T cells, or PBMCs. The dataset comprised deeply sampled blood TCRbeta repertoires from subjects exposed to, actively infected with, or recovered from COVID-19. The samples were drawn from the first 160 participants of the ongoing ImmuneRACE study and from 1,254 subjects provided by 6 global collaborators. Sample metadata almost always included a de-identified subject ID, COVID-19 status, age in years and sex. Overall study outcomes, separate from this receptor: The quantity of clinical and demographic metadata differed by source and by participant and was supplied without curation.

Each collaborating institution followed its own protocols to collect whole blood in K2EDTA tubes. Collaborator samples were shipped for TCRbeta analysis as frozen whole blood, isolated PBMCs, or DNA extracted from either sample type. TCRbeta CDR3 regions were amplified from genomic DNA using the immunoSEQ Assay, a bias-controlled multiplex PCR. In the source study's methods: Nucleated cell counts per sample were estimated from amplification of reference gene primers within the assay. To quantify the absolute abundance of each unique TCRbeta CDR3 rearrangement, sequence reads were collapsed and filtered. Productive Simpson clonality was computed per sample as the square root of Simpson's diversity index over productive rearrangements. TCRdb took over this immuneACCESS table, retaining in-frame rearrangements with V and J assigned. Such tables are incomplete; in checked studies, under half of the missing clones stem from an unresolved V gene, and the remainder is unexplained. That table supplies the V and J calls and clone size; D and trimming were determined from the DNA. Within this sample are around 75,000 clones, with more than 75% of them counted one time only. Of the sample, about 1.4% falls within the top ten clones.

The sequence was collected from a human donor in a cohort sampled during active COVID-19. The sample consisted of peripheral blood.

The nucleotides are TGTGCCAGTAGTATATTATCGGCGGGGACGGGTCTCTATGGCTACACCTTC. It encodes CASSILSAGTGLYGYTF. The rearranged segments are TRBV19 and TRBJ1-2; TRBD1 is a possible D gene, resting on 5 matching bases. Including the terminal cysteine and phenylalanine, the CDR3 comprises 17 residues. Just the 51-base CDR3 DNA is kept, in frame starting at base 1. CDR1 LNHDA and CDR2 SQIVND were looked up in the germline V gene (reference sequence). V loses 2 bases of germline sequence and J loses 4 bases, and the interval between the two ends is 20 bases.